The 20 T cell receptor beta chains below come from one sample, sequenced in a study of cytomegalovirus exposure and HLA in healthy donors. It was with 60 Vbeta and 13 Jbeta primers that the PCR ran. The data were produced by immunoSEQ multiplex PCR, yet TCRdb's version contains in-frame clones alone and is incomplete. The sample has approximately 110,000 clones, roughly three quarters seen once. The specimen was PBMCs. These receptors were taken from a woman aged 25 to 45 in good health and CMV-seronegative.

The gene calls are TRBV7-9 and TRBJ1-5, with D maybe TRBD1 (5 bases). V lost 5 bases, J lost 2 bases, and 10 bases lay in between. This CDR3 spans 14 amino acids. Germline V CDR1 and CDR2: SEHNR, FQNEAQ (reference sequence). The CDR3 coding sequence is TGTGCCAGCAGCGACAGCCGCGGCAATCAGCCCCAGCATTTT. Encoded protein: CASSDSRGNQPQHF.

The chain has TRBV7-8 and TRBJ2-7, with D perhaps TRBD2 (5 bases). This CDR3 comprises 15 residues. The V gene lost 3 bases and the J gene lost 3 bases, with 15 bases spanning the gap. Germline V gene sequence: CDR1 SGHVS, CDR2 FQNEAQ. The CDR3 sequence is CASSLRETGGYEQYF. CDR3 in DNA: TGTGCCAGCAGCTTGAGAGAGACTGGAGGCTACGAGCAGTACTTC.

The rearrangement links TRBV30 to TRBJ2-6, with D uncertain. Germline CDR1 and CDR2: GTSNPN and SVGIG (reference sequence). The length of the CDR3 is 13 residues. The V end lost 4 bases, the J end lost 3 bases, and 7 bases lay between the germline ends. For the CDR3, the DNA is TGTGCCTGGAACGGCGGTGGGGCCAACGTCCTGACTTTC. It codes for CAWNGGGANVLTF.

The chain has TRBV6-5 and TRBJ1-1; D may be TRBD1 (6 bases). Per the germline V gene, CDR1 is MNHEY and CDR2 is SVGAGI. Trimming took off 2 bases at V and 4 bases at J, with 14 bases between the two ends. This CDR3 comprises 15 residues. The CDR3 spells CASSYRGGRGTEAFF. CDR3 nucleotides: TGTGCCAGCAGTTACCGCGGGGGGCGAGGCACTGAAGCTTTCTTT.

The chain combines TRBV6-1 with TRBJ1-5, with a tentative D call TRBD1 (6 bases). V gave up 10 bases and J gave up 1 base, with 17 bases separating them. This CDR3 comprises 15 residues. Germline V CDR1 and CDR2: MNHNS, SASEGT. The CDR3 sequence is CATCPGTPSNQPQHF. The DNA of the CDR3 is TGTGCCACTTGCCCCGGGACACCGAGCAATCAGCCCCAGCATTTT.

V usage is TRBV6-1 and J usage is TRBJ2-7; 8 bases are shared with TRBD1. Germline values: CDR1 MNHNS, CDR2 SASEGT. There are 14 residues in the CDR3. V lost 5 bases, J lost 5 bases, and 8 bases stayed unmatched. The CDR3 is CASSMRTGKDEQYF. The CDR3 nucleotides read TGTGCCAGCAGTATGCGGACAGGGAAAGACGAGCAGTACTTC.

This clone turned up a few times. The chain carries TRBV27 and TRBJ2-7, with D unresolved. Trimming cost V 5 bases and J 2 bases, with 4 bases left between them. The CDR3 is 11 amino acids. Per germline, CDR1 MNHEY and CDR2 SMNVEV (reference sequence). The CDR3 sequence is CASSPTYEQYF. The CDR3, as DNA: TGTGCCAGCAGTCCAACCTACGAGCAGTACTTC.

The genes are TRBV6-1 and TRBJ1-4, with D tentatively TRBD1 (5 bases). Germline V gene sequence: CDR1 MNHNS, CDR2 SASEGT. The CDR3 loop spans 14 amino acids. V was clipped by 1 base and J by 8 bases, with 11 bases between them. CDR3 amino acids: CASSEGWEGEKLFF. CDR3 nucleotide sequence: TGTGCCAGCAGTGAAGGGTGGGAGGGGGAAAAACTGTTTTTT.

The V gene is TRBV6-5, the J gene TRBJ1-4, with D possibly being TRBD1 (6 bases). V lost 6 bases and J lost 8, with 10 bases in between. The CDR3 contains 12 residues. Germline assignment: CDR1 MNHEY and CDR2 SVGAGI. CDR3 sequence: CASSPRGEKLFF. The DNA for the CDR3 is TGTGCCAGCAGCCCCAGGGGCGAAAAACTGTTTTTT.

In nucleotides, the CDR3 is TGTGCCAGCAGCGCAGGAGGGACTAGGCAGTACAATGAGCAGTTCTTC. Translation: CASSAGGTRQYNEQFF. The chain has TRBV4-2 and TRBJ2-1; 8 bases fit TRBD2. Trimming cost V 5 bases and J 4 bases; bases outside gene matches: 10. Germline assignment: CDR1 LGHNA and CDR2 YNFKEQ. CDR3 size: 16 residues.

This chain uses TRBV6-1 with TRBJ1-1, with a tentative D call TRBD1 (5 bases). The CDR3 runs to 13 residues. CDR1 and CDR2 from the germline V gene are MNHNS and SASEGT. V was shortened by 4 bases and J by 4 bases, with 10 bases between the two germline ends. The CDR3 is CASSGPGVTEAFF. The DNA for the CDR3 is TGTGCCAGCAGTGGCCCGGGGGTCACTGAAGCTTTCTTT.

The V gene is TRBV29-1, the J gene TRBJ2-2, with D possibly being TRBD1 (6 bases). CDR1 is SQVTM, CDR2 ANQGSEA, per germline. The CDR3 extends over 13 amino acids. Trimming stripped 7 bases from V and 4 bases from J, with 13 bases between. Written as DNA, the CDR3 is TGCAGCGCCCAGGACAGCCTCACCGGGGAGCTGTTTTTT. Translating it yields CSAQDSLTGELFF.

There are a few counts of this clone. The chain combines TRBV7-3 with TRBJ1-2; possible D gene TRBD1, 5 bases. CDR1 is SGHTA and CDR2 is FQGTGA in the germline V gene. The CDR3 has 14 amino acids. Trimming stripped 4 bases from V and 6 bases from J, with 15 bases between. CDR3 nucleotides: TGTGCCAGCAGCTCGTCGCCGGGGGGGGATGGCTACACCTTC. It translates to CASSSSPGGDGYTF.

The V gene is TRBV5-6, the J gene TRBJ1-1; 7 bases align to TRBD1. This CDR3 has 15 residues. The V gene's germline CDR1 is SGHDT and CDR2 YYEEEE. The junction had 10 bases not matched to a gene; V was cut back by 7 bases and J by 1 base. The CDR3 here is CASGTTGQRNTEAFF. CDR3 coding DNA: TGTGCCAGCGGAACAACGGGACAGAGGAACACTGAAGCTTTCTTT.

J is TRBJ2-7 and V is TRBV4-1; TRBD1 aligns across 9 bases. The germline V gene has CDR1 MGHRA and CDR2 YSYEKL. The CDR3 spans 17 residues. With 1 base clipped from V and 1 base from J, the junction kept 8 bases outside the gene matches. The CDR3 DNA reads as TGCGCCAGCAGCCAAGGGATTATCGGGACAGGGTCCTACGAGCAGTACTTC. Translated: CASSQGIIGTGSYEQYF.

The chain carries TRBV10-3 and TRBJ1-5; D is ambiguous. CDR1 ENHRY and CDR2 SYGVKD come from the germline V gene. This CDR3 contains 15 residues. Trimming cost V 2 bases and J 2 bases, with 10 bases left between them. The CDR3 spells CAISEEAGGNQPQHF. CDR3 sequence (DNA): TGTGCCATCAGTGAGGAGGCTGGCGGCAATCAGCCCCAGCATTTT.

The chain employs TRBV7-2 and TRBJ2-3, with D perhaps matching TRBD2 (5 bases). This CDR3 comprises 16 residues. Trimming pared 5 bases from V and 1 base from J, leaving 16 bases between. The germline V gene has CDR1 SGHTA and CDR2 FQGNSA. The CDR3 protein is CASSKLGLVGTDTQYF. CDR3 DNA sequence: TGTGCCAGCAGCAAATTAGGACTGGTCGGCACAGATACGCAGTATTTT.

The genes are TRBV5-1 and TRBJ1-3; D possibly corresponds to TRBD1 (5 bases). Germline V gives CDR1 SGHRS, CDR2 YFSETQ. There are 14 residues in the CDR3. V lost 4 bases and J lost 3, with 11 bases in between. CDR3 sequence reads: CASSTGGGGNTIYF. The CDR3 bases are TGCGCCAGCAGCACCGGGGGTGGTGGAAACACCATATATTTT.

The rearrangement links TRBV15 to TRBJ1-5; 9 bases fit TRBD1. Unmatched junction bases numbered 5, after V lost 2 bases and J lost 3 bases. The CDR3 totals 16 residues. Germline CDR1 and CDR2: LNHNV and YYDKDF (reference sequence). The CDR3 protein is CATSRLRDRDNQPQHF. CDR3 nucleotides: TGTGCCACCAGCAGACTCCGGGACAGGGACAATCAGCCCCAGCATTTT.

The chain recombines TRBV7-9 with TRBJ2-7; 10 bases are a match to TRBD1. Per the germline V gene, CDR1 is SEHNR and CDR2 is FQNEAQ (reference sequence). V was pared by 8 bases and J by 3 bases, with 13 bases of the junction left unmatched. This CDR3 region has 16 residues. The CDR3 sequence is CASYDLQGQGYYEQYF. CDR3 nucleotides: TGTGCCAGCTATGACCTCCAGGGACAGGGGTACTACGAGCAGTACTTC.